This T cell receptor (beta chain) was recorded in a study of a mutant IDH1 vaccine in newly diagnosed glioma. Across the study: Treated patients, approximately 62% male and about 38% female, averaged about 40 years of age.

Time point described: week 35, safety follow-up. Each vaccine dose was 300 ug of mutant IDH1 20-mer peptide, with topical imiquimod. About this clone itself: Its antigen is currently unknown.

Trimming took off 0 bases at V and 10 bases at J, with 11 bases between the two ends. The CDR3 consists of 13 residues. Germline assignment: CDR1 SGDLS and CDR2 YYNGEE. Libraries were prepared by immunoSEQ multiplex PCR; TCRdb keeps only in-frame clonotypes and omits some of them. The table includes 25,000 to 40,000 clones, over 65% detected once. Sequenced material: PBMCs, taken from a glioma patient whose treatment included an IDH1 peptide vaccine. The clonotype originates from a woman in her thirties or forties with glioma. The chain combines TRBV9 with TRBJ2-1; D unclear. CDR3 sequence: CASSVAINGEQFF. As DNA, the CDR3 is TGTGCCAGCAGCGTAGCTATTAATGGAGAGCAGTTCTTC.